This T cell receptor beta chain was sequenced for a study of PD-L1 blockade in urothelial cancer. Study-wide background: Analysis of blood occurred 3 weeks (second dose) and 6 weeks after treatment start. Regarding the study as a whole: Durable-benefit patients showed greater tumor-associated blood clone expansion at 3 weeks.

Some clones are missing from TCRdb's copy, which holds only in-frame ones; the method was immunoSEQ multiplex PCR. In the table there are around 40,000 clones, 86% of which are singletons. The time point here: peripheral blood 6 weeks after treatment start. The germline CDR1 and CDR2 sequences are SGHVS and FQNEAQ. The CDR3 runs to 15 residues. J lost 1 base, V lost 5 bases, and 8 bases had no gene match. About this clone: Antigen unknown.

The source of this sequence is a man aged 55 to 69 with urothelial cancer. Sequencing was performed on PBMCs, taken around atezolizumab (anti-PD-L1) treatment. The rearrangement links TRBV7-8 to TRBJ2-7; 7 bases map to TRBD1. CDR3 bases: TGTGCCAGCAGCCGAAACCCGGGACAGTCCTACGAGCAGTACTTC. Its protein product is CASSRNPGQSYEQYF.